This TCR beta chain was identified in a study of blood T cell repertoires in COVID-19. CDR1 and CDR2 (germline): SNHLY, FYNNEI. The V gene lost 4 bases and the J gene lost 0 bases, with 6 bases spanning the gap. The CDR3 runs 13 residues. Only in-frame clones appear in the TCRdb table, and some are missing; sequencing was by immunoSEQ multiplex PCR. The sample shows about 200,000 clones, about 80% of them seen only once. V gene TRBV2 combines with J gene TRBJ1-2; D not resolved. This receptor was identified in a man in his sixties with acute or convalescent COVID-19. The sequenced material came from peripheral blood. CDR3 loop: CASSVSANYGYTF. CDR3 nucleotide sequence: TGTGCCAGCAGTGTAAGCGCTAACTATGGCTACACCTTC.